The rows below give T cell receptor beta chains drawn from one sample of a study of cytomegalovirus exposure and HLA in healthy donors. The assay was immunoSEQ multiplex PCR, and TCRdb's table has in-frame clones only and misses some. The top ten clones hold about 6.1% of a sample with under 250,000 clones, around 80% of them seen once. The sequenced sample consisted of PBMCs. These receptors all stem from a man aged 40-55 years in good health and CMV-seropositive. CDR3s leave out the opening cysteine and the closing phenylalanine or tryptophan. Clone size is shown for a subset of rows, as once, few, many or a class of expanded clone.

V gene	J gene	CDR3 length	clone size	CDR3 protein
TRBV4-1	TRBJ1-6	15	once	ASSQAQTGNWESPLH
TRBV2	TRBJ2-1	11	NA	AIGGANPNEQF
TRBV5-4	TRBJ2-7	12	NA	ASSLEGTDYEQY
TRBV5-4	TRBJ2-1	14	NA	ASSLGPHSAYNEQF
TRBV2	TRBJ1-5	12	NA	ASSPTGGHQPQH
TRBV30	TRBJ2-7	12	NA	ACTPPQGPYEQY
TRBV4-1	TRBJ2-2	11	once	ASSQAGTGELF
TRBV5-6	TRBJ2-7	14	NA	ASSLALQGRTYEQY
TRBV5-6	TRBJ1-1	12	few	ASSEYRVSTEAF
TRBV27	TRBJ1-5	13	NA	ASSLGQGERQPQH
TRBV7-9	TRBJ2-3	13	few	ASSGQVLGTDTQY
TRBV7-9	TRBJ2-1	14	few	ASSLKLSGSYNEQF
TRBV7-2	TRBJ2-1	11	NA	ASSLGLAGRLF
TRBV5-6	TRBJ2-3	12	once	ASSGGTLTDTQY
TRBV18	TRBJ1-5	12	few	ASSAGQGIQPQH
TRBV27	TRBJ1-2	11	NA	ASSLGGWDGYT
TRBV7-6	TRBJ2-5	11	NA	ASSSQGGETQY
TRBV19	TRBJ2-6	13	NA	ASSIPGSGANVLT
TRBV2	TRBJ2-1	14	NA	ASTPLGSSGWNEQF
TRBV2	TRBJ2-4	10	NA	ASNASPDIQY
TRBV6-5	TRBJ1-1	12	NA	ASSYGTGWTEAF
TRBV9	TRBJ1-1	12	NA	ASSGGGEVTEAF
TRBV2	TRBJ1-1	14	NA	ASSEQFGTGGDEAF
TRBV19	TRBJ1-1	12	NA	ASSIVGQFSEAF
TRBV7-6	TRBJ1-3	14	NA	ASSLSQPDSGNTIY
TRBV9	TRBJ2-1	16	NA	ASSVGAGLANSYNEQF